This T cell receptor beta chain was sequenced for a study of CD8 T cells in ankylosing spondylitis. Study findings and constraints: Several of the motif variants were reported before in synovial fluid and blood from reactive arthritis. Clones that were linked to disease were CD8+ and were relatively rare in peripheral blood. Ankylosing spondylitis blood appeared to be characterized by a TCR beta motif of 8 or 9 highly homologous variants.

In its sample, this clonotype was seen a few times. The antigen is unknown. Construction of TCR beta libraries was performed using quantitative 5'-RACE with molecular barcodes. From the 5' RACE reads, TCRdb called clonotypes with MiXCR, one entry per CDR3 protein. The table has approximately 300,000 distinct CDR3 sequences, roughly 8% seen once. Sequencing was performed on blood, either unsorted or a sorted T cell fraction (not recorded which). This sequence was found in a male donor with ankylosing spondylitis.

The CDR3 region has the DNA TGTGCCAGCAGTTCGGACAGGGCCGATCAGCCCCAGCATTTT. Residues: CASSSDRADQPQHF. The rearrangement joins TRBV12-3 or TRBV12-4 to TRBJ1-5; 8 bases match TRBD1. The CDR3 has 14 amino acids. V shed 4 bases and J 5 bases; nucleotides not matched to a gene: 4.